Following are 5 T cell receptor beta chains from one sample sequenced in a study of T cells in Graves' hyperthyroidism and ophthalmopathy. Amplification targeted TCR beta CDR3 regions from RNA transcripts. HTBI primers were employed in a first-round RT-PCR of the TCR CDR3. TCRdb independently ran MiXCR on the multiplex PCR reads; one entry per CDR3 protein. This table holds approximately 260,000 distinct CDR3 sequences, 13% to 15% found once. The source material was blood. The receptors originated from a woman aged 50 to 60 with Graves' hyperthyroidism that later progressed to Graves' ophthalmopathy.

V usage is TRBV5-6 and J usage is TRBJ2-1; D unresolved. The CDR3 extends over 13 amino acids. V was clipped by 1 base and J by 10 bases, with 12 bases between them. Germline values: CDR1 SGHDT, CDR2 YYEEEE. CDR3 bases: TGTGCCAGCAGCTTGATCCAGGCATGGGAGCAGTTCTTC. It encodes CASSLIQAWEQFF.

This clonotype occurred a few times. The rearrangement links TRBV20-1 to TRBJ1-5, with 7 bases fitting TRBD1. CDR1 and CDR2 (germline): DFQATT, SNEGSKA (reference sequence). V was clipped by 5 bases and J by 0 bases; unmatched bases: 7. The CDR3 is made up of 15 amino acids. The CDR3, as DNA: TGCAGTGCTCGCAGGGGGGAAAATAGCAATCAGCCCCAGCATTTT. This gives the protein CSARRGENSNQPQHF.

The V and J genes are TRBV5-1 and TRBJ1-1; the D is unclear. The CDR3 covers 14 residues. Germline V gene sequence: CDR1 SGHRS, CDR2 YFSETQ. Trimming shortened V by 0 bases and J by 5 bases, and 11 bases separated the two germline ends. In DNA, the CDR3 is TGCGCCAGCAGCTTGGCGTCAGAGGATACTGAAGCTTTCTTT. Translated: CASSLASEDTEAFF.

The chain uses TRBV7-2 and TRBJ2-7; TRBD1 is a possible D gene (5 bases). Germline CDR1 SGHTA, CDR2 FQGNSA. This CDR3 has 15 amino acids. Deletions cut 4 bases from V and 2 bases from J, with 15 bases between. The CDR3 loop reads CASSSLDKIPYEQYF. DNA for the CDR3: TGTGCCAGCAGCTCCTTGGACAAGATTCCCTACGAGCAGTACTTC. Looking up the rest from reference TRBV7-2 and TRBJ2-7 gives the full variable domain: GAGVSQSPSNKVTEKGKDVELRCDPISGHTALYWYRQSLGQGLEFLIYFQGNSAPDKSGLPSDRFSAERTGGSVSTLTIQRTQQEDSAVYLCASSSLDKIPYEQYFGPGTRLTVT.

The chain couples TRBV6-6 to TRBJ1-1; D gene ambiguous. The germline V and J ends were trimmed by 3 bases and 8 bases, with 13 bases remaining between them. Germline CDR1 MNHNY, CDR2 SVGAGI (reference sequence). The CDR3 sequence is 13 residues long. The CDR3 loop reads CASSYSGLGEAFF. CDR3 sequence (DNA): TGTGCCAGCAGTTATTCGGGCCTCGGGGAAGCTTTCTTT.